These T cell receptor beta chains were read from a single sample in a study of T-cell memory formation after mild COVID-19. TCRdb re-derived calls from the 5' RACE reads in MiXCR, one entry per CDR3 protein. The table includes hundreds of thousands of distinct CDR3 sequences, roughly an eighth detected once. The sample consisted of PBMCs or a T cell subset sorted from them (not recorded which). The receptors were sampled from a man younger than 35 who had mild COVID-19 (a few samples of this study predate the infection). Cell type and time point are not known. The CDR3 runs from the conserved cysteine through the conserved F or W.

V gene	J gene	CDR3 protein
TRBV5-6	TRBJ2-1	CASRRTGYNEQFF
TRBV20-1	TRBJ2-5	CSAKGAFSRETQYF
TRBV4-3	TRBJ1-2	CASSQDDRWGIDGYTF
TRBV7-2	TRBJ2-1	CASSLVGQGLDEQFF
TRBV6-2/TRBV6-3	TRBJ2-1	CASSRRGTEQFF
TRBV27	TRBJ2-4	CASSLSPSTKNIQYF
TRBV6-6	TRBJ2-7	CASSGTSGAYEQYF
TRBV7-6	TRBJ1-1	CASSRRTGQGNTEAFF
TRBV5-4	TRBJ2-3	CASSRGESTDTQYF
TRBV12-3/TRBV12-4	TRBJ2-1	CASGLTGSGGDEQFF
TRBV20-1	TRBJ1-5	CSASVGGNQPQHF
TRBV20-1	TRBJ2-7	CSARSLVDRDEQYF
TRBV7-2	TRBJ1-4	CASSRAGQWNEKLFF
TRBV4-1	TRBJ2-1	CASSQASGGLNEQFF
TRBV5-1	TRBJ2-2	CASSLEQGGFGELFF
TRBV12-3/TRBV12-4	TRBJ1-1	CASSFPPGQGNTEAFF
TRBV25-1	TRBJ1-2	CASGQGGTSGYTF
TRBV5-1	TRBJ2-1	CASSDPGGGGSYNEQFF
TRBV20-1	TRBJ1-5	CSAQDRLSNKPQHF
TRBV5-1	TRBJ2-3	CASSLVGGRFTDTQYF
TRBV5-1	TRBJ1-3	CASSDPQGGGNTIYF
TRBV7-7	TRBJ2-3	CASSLGGTITDTQYF
TRBV20-1	TRBJ1-1	CSARDALTGRDEAFF
TRBV6-1	TRBJ2-3	CASSAAVRSTSDTQYF
TRBV10-3	TRBJ2-7	CAISPLAALTYEQYF
TRBV4-3	TRBJ2-5	CASSQAEDPRTQYF
TRBV5-5	TRBJ1-1	CASSPTGLMNTEAFF
TRBV6-5	TRBJ2-7	CASSTWTGSYEQYF
TRBV4-3	TRBJ2-1	CASSQDPSQAGGAYNEQFF
TRBV2	TRBJ1-6	CASSQENGPLHF
TRBV6-5	TRBJ1-6	CASSYRQGDSPLHF
TRBV20-1	TRBJ1-2	CSASWDSYGYTF
TRBV13	TRBJ2-1	CASSSGRPVSQQFF
TRBV4-1	TRBJ1-6	CASSPDGAPRWDSPLHF
TRBV29-1	TRBJ2-5	CSVVAISKETQYF
TRBV7-2	TRBJ1-5	CASSLVFGDQPQHF
TRBV4-1	TRBJ2-5	CASSQDAQYQETQYF
TRBV28	TRBJ1-4	CDSSSAGEQKLFF
TRBV19	TRBJ2-1	CASSIAPTSGGSYNEQFF
TRBV6-6	TRBJ2-1	CASTWGTGQFF
TRBV7-2	TRBJ1-5	CASSRDRERGKASNQPQHF
TRBV5-1	TRBJ2-5	CATGQGEETQYF
TRBV4-1	TRBJ2-5	CASSQDFGGVQETQYF
TRBV30	TRBJ1-3	CAWSVGFRDTIYF
TRBV7-8	TRBJ2-2	CASSPYDWDYRSPNTGELFF
TRBV5-1	TRBJ1-2	CASSLVQGDYGYTF
TRBV7-8	TRBJ2-2	CATEEENTGELFF